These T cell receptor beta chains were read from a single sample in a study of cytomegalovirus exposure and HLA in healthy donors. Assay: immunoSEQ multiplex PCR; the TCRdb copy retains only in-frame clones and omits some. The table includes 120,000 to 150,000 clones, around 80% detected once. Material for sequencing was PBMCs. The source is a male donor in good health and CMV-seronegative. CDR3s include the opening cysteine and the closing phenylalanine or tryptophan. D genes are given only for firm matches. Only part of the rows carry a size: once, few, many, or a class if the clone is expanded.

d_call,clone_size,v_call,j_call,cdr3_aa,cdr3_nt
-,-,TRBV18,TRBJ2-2,CASSLTDDPGLDTGELFF,TGTGCCAGCTCACTTACTGACGACCCAGGGTTGGACACCGGGGAGCTGTTTTTT
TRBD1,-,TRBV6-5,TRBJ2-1,CASRGQGWNEQFF,TGTGCCAGCAGAGGACAGGGTTGGAATGAGCAGTTCTTC
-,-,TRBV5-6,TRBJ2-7,CASSFLQGGSQYEQYF,TGTGCCAGCAGCTTTCTACAGGGTGGTAGTCAGTACGAGCAGTACTTC
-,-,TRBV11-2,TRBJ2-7,CASSPHTGYEQYF,TGTGCCAGCAGCCCCCACACAGGCTACGAGCAGTACTTC
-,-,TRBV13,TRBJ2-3,CASSTARRESTDTQYF,TGTGCCAGCAGCACAGCTCGGAGGGAGTCCACAGATACGCAGTATTTT
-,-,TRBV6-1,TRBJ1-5,CASSENPSGSNQPQHF,TGTGCCAGCAGTGAAAATCCCTCCGGTAGCAATCAGCCCCAGCATTTT
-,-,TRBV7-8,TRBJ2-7,CASSPLSETGYEQYF,TGTGCCAGCAGCCCACTTAGCGAAACGGGCTACGAGCAGTACTTC
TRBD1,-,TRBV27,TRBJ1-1,CASSAQGGFSEAFF,TGTGCCAGCAGTGCACAGGGGGGGTTTTCTGAAGCTTTCTTT
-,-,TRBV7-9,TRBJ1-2,CASSLAGLIGYTF,TGTGCCAGCAGCTTAGCCGGACTGATCGGCTACACCTTC
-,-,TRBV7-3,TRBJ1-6,CASSVNLDSPLHF,TGTGCCAGCAGCGTGAACTTGGATTCACCCCTCCACTTT
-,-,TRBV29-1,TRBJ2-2,CSVADWEAGELFF,TGCAGCGTTGCTGATTGGGAGGCCGGGGAGCTGTTTTTT
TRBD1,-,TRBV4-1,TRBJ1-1,CASSLWDRANTEAFF,TGCGCCAGCAGCCTGTGGGACAGGGCGAACACTGAAGCTTTCTTT
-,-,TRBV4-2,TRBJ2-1,CASSQEIRQAHASYNEQFF,TGTGCCAGCAGCCAAGAAATCCGACAGGCACATGCGTCCTACAATGAGCAGTTCTTC
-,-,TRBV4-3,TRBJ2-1,CASSQVFSGRNEQFF,TGCGCCAGCAGCCAAGTGTTTAGCGGTAGGAATGAGCAGTTCTTC
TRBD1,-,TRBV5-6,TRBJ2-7,CASSLDRGIEQYF,TGTGCCAGCAGCCTCGACAGGGGAATCGAGCAGTACTTC
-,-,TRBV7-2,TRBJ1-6,CASSLARRGLNSPLHF,TGTGCCAGCAGCTTAGCGCGTCGGGGACTCAATTCACCCCTCCACTTT
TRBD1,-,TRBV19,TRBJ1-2,CASSPQGYGYTF,TGTGCCAGTAGTCCACAGGGGTATGGCTACACCTTC
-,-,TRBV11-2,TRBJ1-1,CANSSGGGLGTEAFF,TGTGCCAACAGCAGTGGGGGAGGGTTGGGCACTGAAGCTTTCTTT
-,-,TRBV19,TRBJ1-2,CASTRSRDNGYTF,TGTGCCAGCACCCGGAGCAGGGATAATGGCTACACCTTC
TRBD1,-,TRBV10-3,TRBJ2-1,CATTGDGDEQFF,TGTGCCACGACAGGGGACGGAGATGAGCAGTTCTTC
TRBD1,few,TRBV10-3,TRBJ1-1,CAIRTGTGNTEAFF,TGTGCCATCAGGACCGGGACAGGGAACACTGAAGCTTTCTTT
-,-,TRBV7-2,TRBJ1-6,CASIQRGGAANSPLHF,TGTGCCAGCATCCAACGAGGGGGGGCAGCGAATTCACCCCTCCACTTT
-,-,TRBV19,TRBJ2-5,CASGEGAQYF,TGTGCCAGTGGCGAGGGGGCCCAGTACTTC
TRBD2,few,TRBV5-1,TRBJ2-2,CASSFSSGGTGELFF,TGCGCCAGCAGCTTTTCTAGCGGGGGGACCGGGGAGCTGTTTTTT
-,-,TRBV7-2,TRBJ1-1,CASSAATGSFF,TGTGCCAGCAGCGCGGCTACTGGGTCTTTCTTT
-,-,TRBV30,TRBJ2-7,CAWESLTRGEQYF,TGTGCCTGGGAGTCCCTAACACGGGGGGAGCAGTACTTC
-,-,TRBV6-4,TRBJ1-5,CASSGRDNQPQHF,TGTGCCAGCAGTGGACGGGACAATCAGCCCCAGCATTTT
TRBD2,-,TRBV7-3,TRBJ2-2,CASSLQGVLGSGGAGTGELFF,TGTGCCAGCAGCCTACAAGGAGTATTGGGTAGCGGGGGGGCCGGGACCGGGGAGCTGTTTTTT
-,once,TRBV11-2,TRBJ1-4,CASRLRPGRLIATNEKLFF,TGTGCCAGCAGATTGCGCCCAGGCAGGCTTATTGCAACTAATGAAAAACTGTTTTTT
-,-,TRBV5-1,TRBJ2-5,CASSFGQYQETQYF,TGCGCCAGCAGCTTCGGACAGTATCAAGAGACCCAGTACTTC
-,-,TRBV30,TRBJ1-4,CAWSPRGGGNEKLFF,TGTGCCTGGAGTCCGCGGGGCGGCGGTAATGAAAAACTGTTTTTT
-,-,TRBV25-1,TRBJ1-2,CASSERVTNNYGYTF,TGTGCCAGCAGTGAGAGGGTCACAAATAACTATGGCTACACCTTC
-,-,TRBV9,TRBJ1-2,CASSVGGGDGYTF,TGTGCCAGCAGCGTGGGAGGGGGAGATGGCTACACCTTC
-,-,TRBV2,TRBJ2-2,CASKQVTLARELFF,TGTGCCAGCAAACAGGTGACTCTCGCCAGGGAGCTGTTTTTT
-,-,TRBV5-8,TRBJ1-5,CASRLVSEFNQPQHF,TGTGCCAGCAGACTTGTGTCGGAGTTCAATCAGCCCCAGCATTTT
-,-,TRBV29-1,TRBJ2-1,CSVGHHSYNEQFF,TGCAGCGTTGGACACCACTCCTACAATGAGCAGTTCTTC
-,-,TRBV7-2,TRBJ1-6,CASSLGGFDSPLHF,TGTGCCAGCAGCCTGGGGGGTTTCGATTCACCCCTCCACTTT
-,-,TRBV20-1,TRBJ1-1,CSAIRVTEAFF,TGCAGTGCTATCAGGGTCACTGAAGCTTTCTTT
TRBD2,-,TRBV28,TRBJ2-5,CASSLASGGYQETQYF,TGTGCCAGCAGTTTGGCTAGCGGGGGGTACCAAGAGACCCAGTACTTC
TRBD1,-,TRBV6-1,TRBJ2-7,CASRRDRGSYEQYF,TGTGCCAGCAGGCGAGACAGGGGGAGTTACGAGCAGTACTTC
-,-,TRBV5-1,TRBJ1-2,CASSLNPQTNYGYTF,TGCGCCAGCAGCTTGAATCCCCAGACTAACTATGGCTACACCTTC
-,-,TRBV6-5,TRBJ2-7,CASRRFRDSYEQYF,TGTGCCAGCAGGAGATTCAGGGACTCCTACGAGCAGTACTTC
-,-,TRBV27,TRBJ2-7,CASSWRQVGAYEQYF,TGTGCCAGCAGTTGGCGCCAGGTGGGAGCCTACGAGCAGTACTTC
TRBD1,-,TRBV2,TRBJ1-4,CASSGDSEKLFF,TGTGCCAGCAGTGGGGACAGTGAAAAACTGTTTTTT
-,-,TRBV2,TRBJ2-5,CASTEGERETQYF,TGTGCCAGCACCGAAGGGGAAAGGGAGACCCAGTACTTC
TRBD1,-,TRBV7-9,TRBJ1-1,CASAGQGDTEAFF,TGTGCCAGCGCAGGACAGGGGGATACTGAAGCTTTCTTT
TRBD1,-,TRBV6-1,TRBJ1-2,CASSEVGTGRLSNYGYTF,TGTGCCAGCAGTGAAGTTGGGACAGGGAGGTTATCCAACTATGGCTACACCTTC
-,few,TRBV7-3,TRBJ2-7,CASSLYQNSYYEQYF,TGTGCCAGCAGCTTATATCAAAACTCTTACTACGAGCAGTACTTC
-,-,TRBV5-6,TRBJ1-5,CASSFSRVSNQPQHF,TGTGCCAGCAGCTTTTCTAGAGTGAGCAATCAGCCCCAGCATTTT
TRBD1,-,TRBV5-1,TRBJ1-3,CASSLTPGQVNSGNTIYF,TGCGCCAGCAGCCTTACCCCGGGACAGGTCAACTCTGGAAACACCATATATTTT